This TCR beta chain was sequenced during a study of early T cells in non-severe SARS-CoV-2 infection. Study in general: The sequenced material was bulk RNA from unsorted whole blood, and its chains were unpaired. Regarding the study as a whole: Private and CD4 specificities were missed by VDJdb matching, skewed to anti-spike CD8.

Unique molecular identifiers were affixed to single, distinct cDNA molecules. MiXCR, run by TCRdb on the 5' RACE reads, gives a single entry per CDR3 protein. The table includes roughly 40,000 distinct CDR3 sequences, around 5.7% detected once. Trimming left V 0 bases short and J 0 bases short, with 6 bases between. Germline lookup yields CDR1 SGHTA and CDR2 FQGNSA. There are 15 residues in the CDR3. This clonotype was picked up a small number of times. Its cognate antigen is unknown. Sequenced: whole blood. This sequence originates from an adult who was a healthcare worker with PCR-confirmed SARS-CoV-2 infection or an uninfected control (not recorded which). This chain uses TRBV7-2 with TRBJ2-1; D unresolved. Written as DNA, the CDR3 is TGTGCCAGCAGCTTAGCCATAAGCTCCTACAATGAGCAGTTCTTC. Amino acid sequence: CASSLAISSYNEQFF.